One and the same sample provided the 5 T cell receptor beta chains below, sequenced in a study of blood T cell repertoires in COVID-19. The protocol was immunoSEQ multiplex PCR, while the TCRdb copy is restricted to in-frame clones and leaves out a portion. The repertoire has 380,000 or so clones, about 90% of them found once; the top ten carry 0.95% to 1.5%. The sample consisted of peripheral blood. Receptors originate from a man aged 40-49 years with acute or convalescent COVID-19.

The chain joins TRBV27 to TRBJ2-7; maybe TRBD1 (6 bases). The CDR3 is 13 amino acids. Germline V gene data show CDR1 as MNHEY and CDR2 as SMNVEV (reference sequence). Trimming took off 6 bases at V and 2 bases at J, with 11 bases between the two ends. The CDR3 DNA is TGTGCCAGCAGGTTGACAGGCGCCTACGAGCAGTACTTC. Protein sequence: CASRLTGAYEQYF.

V and J are TRBV6-5 and TRBJ1-1, with a possible D match to TRBD1 (5 bases). This CDR3 contains 15 residues. From germline, CDR1 is MNHEY and CDR2 SVGAGI. V was shortened by 4 bases and J by 4 bases, with 16 bases between the two germline ends. The CDR3: CASSSYGGFSTEAFF. DNA of the CDR3: TGTGCCAGCAGTTCTTACGGGGGGTTTAGCACTGAAGCTTTCTTT.

The chain recombines TRBV4-1 with TRBJ1-2; 9 bases are a match to TRBD1. Unmatched junction bases numbered 7, after V lost 1 base and J lost 4 bases. Germline loops: CDR1 MGHRA, CDR2 YSYEKL. The CDR3 is 16 amino acids. CDR3: CASSQAGQGRFYGYTF. CDR3 coding DNA: TGCGCCAGCAGCCAAGCCGGACAGGGGCGCTTCTATGGCTACACCTTC.

This chain joins TRBV5-4 and TRBJ2-7, with 10 bases matching TRBD2. Germline V lookup: CDR1 SGHNT, CDR2 YYREEE (reference sequence). The CDR3 has 16 residues. V shed 4 bases and J 3 bases; nucleotides not matched to a gene: 10. The CDR3 region has the DNA TGTGCCAGCAGCAACGAGTGGACTAGCGGATACTACGAGCAGTACTTC. Protein: CASSNEWTSGYYEQYF.

This chain uses TRBV10-3 with TRBJ2-3, with D possibly being TRBD2 (6 bases). Germline values: CDR1 ENHRY, CDR2 SYGVKD. The CDR3 is 16 amino acids. Trimming shortened V by 1 base and J by 2 bases, and 13 bases separated the two germline ends. In DNA form, the CDR3 reads TGTGCCATCAGTGAGTTAGGTAGCGGAGACACAGATACGCAGTATTTT. Its translation: CAISELGSGDTDTQYF.